This entry features one T cell receptor beta chain sequence. Its specific antigen is unknown. Per-nucleotide qualities are absent, and no much larger clonotype sits a single base away. The source of the sample is a study of blood T cells in healthy people across ages (dated by TCRdb to the mid-2010s). Study-wide context: Template switching captured roughly one uniquely barcoded TCR beta cDNA molecule per two T cells in model experiments. To track age-related changes in TCR beta repertoire diversity, the study relied on deep sequencing normalized with unique cDNA molecular identifiers. Four age groups were formed from the donors: young (average 16 years), middle-aged (approximately 41), aged (62) and long-lived (roughly 81). To avoid experimental bias, donors of different ages were randomly spread across the sequencing lanes. For two donors (one aged 18 to 29 and one aged 80 or older), the study analyzed two additional independent replicas of 1 million unique cDNA reads from the same blood draw.

Systemically healthy Caucasian individuals from Russia, some 38 in total and aged about 6 to 100 years, were included as donors. Around 10 milliliters of peripheral blood were collected from each donor into EDTA-treated Vacutainer tubes. Ficoll-Paque density-gradient centrifugation was used to isolate PBMCs, with at least 6 million per sample. Trizol reagent was used to extract total RNA from PBMCs, with at least 6 micrograms per sample. For every donor, an aliquot of PBMCs went through flow cytometry to measure the percentages of naive CD45RAhigh/CD27high T cells. Points the paper makes about the study in general: The percentage of naive T cells measured by flow cytometry correlated strongly with observed TCR beta diversity. Since profiling was done on bulk unsorted PBMCs, naive and antigen-experienced compartments could not be conclusively compared. Observed TCR beta diversity per million T cells fell roughly linearly with age, and a significant reduction was already apparent by age around 44. The long-lived group showed more naive CD4+ T cells, fewer expanded clones and increased TCR diversity than the aged group, suggesting age selection. Estimates of total diversity based on one million sequenced T cells were considered lower bounds and underestimates. The CMV infection status of donors was not known, potentially confounding age-related changes in expanded clonotypes.

Receptor amplification or capture employed 5' RACE. The listed sequencing device is Illumina HiSeq 2500. The second PCR ran for about 6 to 12 cycles and used a J-beta primer mix along with a sample-barcoded 5' primer. Each TCR beta cDNA molecule received a unique molecular identifier from a template-switch 5' adaptor carrying 12 random nucleotides. At least 2.5 million CDR3-containing paired-end reads were obtained from each sample. All of the RNA was converted into first-strand cDNA using the Mint cDNA synthesis kit, with a TRBC-specific oligonucleotide serving as the primer. After uracil-DNA glycosylase treatment, a first 18-cycle PCR used universal primers M1SS and BC2_uni_R on all cDNA. The original pipeline was this. Normalization of each sample was performed by random selection of 1 million high-quality reads, each carrying a distinct molecular identifier. Reads sharing molecular identifiers were discarded rather than binned into consensus sequences. MiTCR, with a Q25 quality threshold and the strictest error-elimination algorithm, was used for CDR3 identification, clonotype clustering and error correction. A nonparametric unseen species model with Euler transformation was used to estimate a lower bound on total TCR beta diversity. TCRdb ran its own pipeline on the public reads, namely fastp trimming at Q25 and MiXCR clone calling, and kept in-frame beta chains. CDR3 protein duplicates are merged, each entry listing the most common genes and DNA. The V and J calls shown here were made by TCRdb, not taken from the authors' results. The sample table holds around 1,500,000 distinct CDR3 sequences, of which approximately 38% were seen once. The ten largest clones take up 7.9% of the sample.

The receptor was isolated from a woman between 18 and 29 years old in good health. Material: blood.

The CDR3 here reads CSARSASGRGNYNEQFF. The bases read TGCAGTGCTAGATCCGCTAGCGGGAGAGGGAACTACAATGAGCAGTTCTTC. The rearrangement joined TRBV20-1 to TRBJ2-1, with 10 bases in between that match TRBD2. CDR3 length: 17 amino acids, cysteine to phenylalanine. Only CDR3 DNA is held: 51 bases, read in frame from base 1. Via the germline V gene (reference sequence), CDR1 is DFQATT and CDR2 SNEGSKA. Here V drops 2 bases and J drops 3 bases, and the junction holds 10 bases not matched to any gene.